Reported below is one T cell receptor (beta chain). This sample is drawn from a study of T cell changes during pregnancy in multiple sclerosis. This CDR3 contains 11 residues. Germline V gives CDR1 SQVTM, CDR2 ANQGSEA. With 5 bases removed from V and 8 bases from J, the gap between germline ends came to 12 bases. Clones were read by immunoSEQ multiplex PCR, and TCRdb kept only the in-frame ones, dropping some. The sample records roughly 100,000 clones, about 89% being singletons. The input for sequencing was peripheral blood, taken before pregnancy. This chain connects TRBV29-1 to TRBJ1-2; maybe TRBD1 (5 bases). The clonotype comes from a female donor with multiple sclerosis, enrolled in a pregnancy study. The CDR3 DNA follows: TGCAGCGTTCCCACCGGGGGGGGCTACACCTTC. Translation gives CSVPTGGGYTF.